There are a few counts of the clone carrying this TCR beta chain. What it binds is not known. Germline CDR1 SEHNR, CDR2 FQNEAQ (reference sequence). V was trimmed by 1 base and J by 3 bases, leaving 13 bases between them. The CDR3 runs to 15 residues. The data originate from a study of T-cell reconstitution after alpha-beta-depleted transplantation in children. Notes on the study in general: T-cell numbers and diversity, one year after transplant, stemmed largely from T cells that were newly produced. Where alpha-beta T cells came from about two months after transplant was reportedly several hundred expanded graft clones.

Unique molecular identifiers featured in how the TCRbeta library was prepared. Via MiXCR, TCRdb re-called the PCR reads, giving one row per CDR3 protein. This table has 90,000 to 130,000 distinct CDR3 sequences, about 9.4% appearing once. The sample here was PBMCs, taken before TCRalphabeta/CD19-depleted stem cell transplant. The receptor was isolated from a boy aged 2 to 10 with acute lymphoblastic leukemia, due to receive a stem cell transplant. The V call is TRBV7-9, the J call TRBJ2-7, with a weak D call TRBD1 (6 bases). The CDR3 region is CASSLVGDIYYEQYF. CDR3 in DNA: TGTGCCAGCAGCTTAGTAGGGGACATTTACTACGAGCAGTACTTC.